These 21 T cell receptor beta chains were sequenced from one sample in a study of OX40 agonist ivuxolimab in advanced cancers. The assay was immunoSEQ multiplex PCR, and TCRdb's table has in-frame clones only and misses some. Altogether 70,000 to 80,000 clones are present, roughly nine tenths being singletons, with the ten largest covering around 0.79%. This specimen was CD4+ or CD8+ T cells sorted from blood, taken in a trial of the OX40 agonist ivuxolimab. The receptor source for this set is an adult with an advanced solid tumor such as melanoma, head and neck, liver or kidney cancer.

The genes are TRBV7-9 and TRBJ2-5; tentative D call: TRBD2 (6 bases). Trimming cost V 2 bases and J 5 bases, with 24 bases left between them. This CDR3 region has 18 residues. Germline CDR1 SEHNR, CDR2 FQNEAQ (reference sequence). The CDR3 loop is CASSLYRGSMHGGETQYF. DNA for the CDR3: TGTGCCAGCAGCTTATATCGGGGGAGCATGCATGGTGGGGAGACCCAGTACTTC. The variable domain in full, with the rest retrieved from reference TRBV7-9 and TRBJ2-5, is DTGVSQNPRHKITKRGQNVTFRCDPISEHNRLYWYRQTLGQGPEFLTYFQNEAQLEKSRLLSDRFSAERPKGSFSTLEIQRTEQGDSAMYLCASSLYRGSMHGGETQYFGPGTRLLVL.

This chain links TRBV9 with TRBJ2-1; D remains unclear. Trimming shortened V by 0 bases and J by 1 base, and 8 bases separated the two germline ends. Germline V CDR1 and CDR2: SGDLS, YYNGEE. The CDR3 spans 15 residues. The CDR3 DNA reads TGTGCCAGCAGCGTAGGGCCGAGATCCTACAATGAGCAGTTCTTC. Translation gives CASSVGPRSYNEQFF.

This clone showed up just a few times. The chain recombines TRBV28 with TRBJ1-2, with 7 positions matching TRBD1. The CDR3 covers 16 residues. Trimming removed 5 bases from V and 4 bases from J; junction bases left unmatched: 13. The germline V gene encodes CDR1 MDHEN and CDR2 SYDVKM. CDR3 in amino acids: CASSPLGGGESYGYTF. In nucleotides, the CDR3 is TGTGCCAGCAGTCCCCTAGGAGGGGGCGAGAGCTATGGCTACACCTTC.

This chain connects TRBV4-2 to TRBJ2-5; D uncertain. Germline V gene sequence: CDR1 LGHNA, CDR2 YNFKEQ. The CDR3 is 13 residues long. V lost 0 bases and J lost 1, with 3 bases in between. This CDR3 is CASSQDPQETQYF. The CDR3 DNA reads TGTGCCAGCAGCCAAGATCCCCAAGAGACCCAGTACTTC.

The chain couples TRBV6-6 to TRBJ1-5; 7 nucleotides align to TRBD1. This CDR3 has 14 amino acids. V was clipped by 6 bases and J by 7 bases; unmatched bases: 9. Germline CDR1 is MNHNY and CDR2 is SVGAGI (reference sequence). In DNA, the CDR3 is TGTGCCAGCAGAACTGGGCAGGGGGAACAGCCCCAGCATTTT. Translated: CASRTGQGEQPQHF.

This chain uses TRBV4-1 with TRBJ2-7; D gene ambiguous. Germline CDR1 reads MGHRA; CDR2 reads YSYEKL. The CDR3 is 14 residues long. Trimming pared 2 bases from V and 4 bases from J, leaving 12 bases between. The CDR3 region is CASSQPQTNYEQYF. The DNA for the CDR3 is TGCGCCAGCAGCCAACCTCAGACGAATTACGAGCAGTACTTC.

A single count supports this clone. The genes are TRBV11-3 and TRBJ2-3; 9 nucleotides agree with TRBD2. CDR1 and CDR2 from the germline V gene are SGHNT and YENEEA. The CDR3 loop spans 18 amino acids. V gave up 4 bases and J gave up 2 bases; unmatched junction bases: 13. The CDR3 loop reads CASSSGLKAGGSTDTQYF. CDR3 nucleotides: TGTGCCAGCAGCTCCGGCTTGAAAGCGGGAGGTTCCACAGATACGCAGTATTTT.

The chain links TRBV7-6 to TRBJ1-4; TRBD1 aligns across 9 bases. J gave up 8 bases and V 1 base, and 5 bases lay outside the gene matches. The CDR3 length is 15 residues. CDR1 and CDR2 (germline): SGHVS, FNYEAQ. CDR3 DNA sequence: TGTGCCAGCAGCTTAGGACAGGGGGAAAGGGAAAAACTGTTTTTT. Encoded protein: CASSLGQGEREKLFF.

In DNA, the CDR3 is TGTGCCAGCAGCACACCAGGACAGTTCTATGGCTACACCTTC. Protein: CASSTPGQFYGYTF. The rearrangement uses TRBV21-1 and TRBJ1-2; the table names TRBD1, a call not compared with the DNA. TRBV21-1 is recorded as a pseudogene. The CDR3 totals 14 residues.

V and J are TRBV11-2 and TRBJ1-4; 8 bases line up with TRBD1. Germline trimming cut 8 bases from V and 5 bases from J; bases unmatched to any gene: 4. The CDR3 loop spans 13 amino acids. Germline V gene lookup returns CDR1 SGHAT and CDR2 FQNNGV. In nucleotides, the CDR3 is TGTGCCAGCTCCCGGGACAGGAATGAAAAACTGTTTTTT. Protein product: CASSRDRNEKLFF.

The rearrangement uses TRBV19 and TRBJ2-5; 10 bases line up with TRBD2. Germline loops: CDR1 LNHDA, CDR2 SQIVND (reference sequence). The V segment lost 10 bases and the J segment 3 bases; nucleotides outside the gene matches: 5. CDR3 length: 13 amino acids. CDR3 nucleotide sequence: TGTGCCACCAGGACTAGCGGAGAAGAGACCCAGTACTTC. This codes for CATRTSGEETQYF. Combining the CDR3 with reference TRBV19 and TRBJ2-5 gives the whole variable domain DGGITQSPKYLFRKEGQNVTLSCEQNLNHDAMYWYRQDPGQGLRLIYYSQIVNDFQKGDIAEGYSVSREKKESFPLTVTSAQKNPTAFYLCATRTSGEETQYFGPGTRLLVL.

The rearrangement uses TRBV30 and TRBJ1-3; the D is unclear. The germline V and J ends were trimmed by 4 bases and 1 base, with 11 bases remaining between them. Germline lookup yields CDR1 GTSNPN and CDR2 SVGIG (reference sequence). The CDR3 is 14 residues long. CDR3 DNA sequence: TGTGCCTGGACCATCGGGAGTTCTGGAAACACCATATATTTT. Translated, it gives CAWTIGSSGNTIYF.

This sequence joins TRBV6-1 and TRBJ2-2; D is tentatively TRBD1 or TRBD2 (5 bases each). Germline assignment: CDR1 MNHNS and CDR2 SASEGT. The CDR3 is 15 residues long. Trimming pared 6 bases from V and 4 bases from J, leaving 15 bases between. The CDR3 region has the DNA TGTGCCAGCAGCATCTCCGGGGCCGCCACCGGGGAGCTGTTTTTT. This encodes CASSISGAATGELFF.

This clone was counted a few times. The chain couples TRBV6-4 to TRBJ2-1, with 14 bases identical to TRBD2. Germline-derived CDR1 and CDR2 are MRHNA and SNTAGT. This CDR3 spans 15 amino acids. V lost 0 bases to trimming and J lost 8 bases; unmatched junction nucleotides: 0. The CDR3 DNA follows: TGTGCCAGCAGTGACTCGACTAGCGGGGGGGATGAGCAGTTCTTC. Encoded protein: CASSDSTSGGDEQFF.

This clone was detected once. This sequence joins TRBV7-9 and TRBJ2-3; D uncertain. With 3 bases removed from V and 1 base from J, the gap between germline ends came to 8 bases. This CDR3 comprises 14 residues. The germline V gene has CDR1 SEHNR and CDR2 FQNEAQ (reference sequence). The CDR3, as DNA: TGTGCCAGCAGCTTCCAACTGGGCACAGATACGCAGTATTTT. This gives the protein CASSFQLGTDTQYF.

The V and J genes are TRBV5-4 and TRBJ1-4; a weak D match, TRBD1 (6 bases). Germline V lookup: CDR1 SGHNT, CDR2 YYREEE (reference sequence). V was pared by 4 bases and J by 6 bases, with 13 bases between. This CDR3 comprises 14 residues. The CDR3 sequence: CASSRRGVDEKLFF. As DNA, the CDR3 is TGTGCCAGCAGCCGGAGGGGGGTTGATGAAAAACTGTTTTTT.

This clone was counted a few times. V gene TRBV2 combines with J gene TRBJ1-6; perhaps TRBD1 as D (6 bases). The CDR3 spans 14 residues. Per germline, CDR1 SNHLY and CDR2 FYNNEI. V lost 2 bases to trimming and J lost 8 bases, with 10 bases between them. CDR3 DNA sequence: TGTGCCAGCAGTGAATCAGGGGATGATTCACCCCTCCACTTT. Encoded protein: CASSESGDDSPLHF.

The gene calls are TRBV5-1 and TRBJ2-7; tentatively, D is TRBD2 (6 bases). The germline V and J ends were trimmed by 5 bases and 2 bases, with 23 bases remaining between them. Germline V gene lookup returns CDR1 SGHRS and CDR2 YFSETQ. This CDR3 comprises 17 residues. The DNA for the CDR3 is TGCGCCAGCAGATTCCTAACCGGGACTCGGACCCCCTACGAGCAGTACTTC. Its translation: CASRFLTGTRTPYEQYF.

The chain combines TRBV29-1 with TRBJ2-2; 8 bases map to TRBD1. Germline V lookup: CDR1 SQVTM, CDR2 ANQGSEA. The length of the CDR3 is 14 residues. V shed 3 bases and J 5 bases; nucleotides not matched to a gene: 5. CDR3 in amino acids: CSVERTGRTGELFF. In DNA form, the CDR3 reads TGCAGCGTTGAGAGGACAGGGAGGACCGGGGAGCTGTTTTTT.

Details on this clone: The same CDR3 is also encoded by other DNA sequences in this sample. V usage is TRBV27 and J usage is TRBJ2-1; D is perhaps TRBD2 (6 bases). Germline CDR1 MNHEY, CDR2 SMNVEV (reference sequence). The CDR3 length is 14 residues. Trimming took 6 bases from V and 3 from J, leaving 12 bases between them. The CDR3: CASRLAGNYNEQFF. The CDR3, as DNA: TGTGCCAGCAGATTGGCGGGGAACTACAATGAGCAGTTCTTC.

The CDR3 bases are TGTGCCAGCAGCTTCTTATTAGCGGGTGAAGAGACCCAGTACTTC. It encodes CASSFLLAGEETQYF. The chain has TRBV7-9 and TRBJ2-5; 7 positions match TRBD2. The CDR3 is 15 amino acids. Per the germline V gene, CDR1 is SEHNR and CDR2 is FQNEAQ (reference sequence). After removal of 3 bases from V and 3 bases from J, the junction contained 7 bases not matched to a gene.